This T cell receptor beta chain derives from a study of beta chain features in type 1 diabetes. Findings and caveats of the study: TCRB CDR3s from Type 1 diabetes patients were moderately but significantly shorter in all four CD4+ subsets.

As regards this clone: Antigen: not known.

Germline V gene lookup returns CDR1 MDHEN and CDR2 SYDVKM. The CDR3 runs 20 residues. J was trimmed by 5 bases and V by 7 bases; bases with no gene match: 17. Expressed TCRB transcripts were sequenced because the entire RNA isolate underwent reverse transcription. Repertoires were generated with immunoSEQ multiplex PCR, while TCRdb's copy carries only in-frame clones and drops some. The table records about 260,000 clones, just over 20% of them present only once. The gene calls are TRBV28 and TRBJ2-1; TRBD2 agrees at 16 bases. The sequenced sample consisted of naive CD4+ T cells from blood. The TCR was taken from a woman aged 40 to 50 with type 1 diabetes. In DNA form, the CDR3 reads TGTGCCAGCACTCTACCGGGACTAGCGGGAGGGTCTAAGGGGGACAATGAGCAGTTCTTC. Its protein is CASTLPGLAGGSKGDNEQFF.